The 7 T cell receptor beta chains given below trace back to one sample, sequenced in a study of cytomegalovirus exposure and HLA in healthy donors. PCR involved 60 Vbeta and 13 Jbeta primers. Method: immunoSEQ multiplex PCR; TCRdb's copy keeps in-frame clones and lacks some. This repertoire shows 250,000 or so clones, 80% to 95% found once; its top ten account for about 1.7%. Sequencing was carried out using PBMCs. The receptor set was obtained from a girl aged 2-9 years in good health and CMV-seronegative.

The chain is built from TRBV13 and TRBJ1-6, with 8 bases identical to TRBD1. The trim removed 5 bases at V and 9 bases at J, leaving 9 bases unmatched. The length of the CDR3 is 15 residues. Germline CDR1 is PRHDT and CDR2 is FYEKMQ (reference sequence). CDR3 residues: CASSGRQGFGSPLHF. The CDR3 DNA reads TGTGCCAGCAGCGGCAGACAGGGGTTTGGTTCACCCCTCCACTTT.

The chain recombines TRBV2 with TRBJ2-3; 8 bases are a match to TRBD1. Trimming removed 4 bases from V and 5 bases from J; junction bases left unmatched: 8. The CDR3 consists of 15 residues. The V gene's germline CDR1 is SNHLY and CDR2 FYNNEI. The CDR3 sequence is CASSGRGQGVDTQYF. The CDR3 DNA reads as TGTGCCAGCAGTGGCAGGGGGCAGGGGGTAGATACGCAGTATTTT.

V and J are TRBV6-6 and TRBJ1-5; D possibly corresponds to TRBD1 (5 bases). Per germline, CDR1 MNHNY and CDR2 SVGAGI (reference sequence). This CDR3 spans 13 amino acids. The V and J ends lost 5 bases and 9 bases respectively, with 14 bases between them. Here the CDR3 reads CASSDAGLSPQHF. As DNA, the CDR3 is TGTGCCAGCAGTGATGCAGGGTTATCGCCCCAGCATTTT.

This chain links TRBV5-4 with TRBJ1-1, with D tentatively TRBD1 (6 bases). The germline V gene has CDR1 SGHNT and CDR2 YYREEE (reference sequence). Trimming removed 0 bases at V and 7 bases at J, with 10 bases between. This CDR3 region has 13 residues. CDR3 protein: CASSLGGGNEAFF. As DNA, the CDR3 is TGTGCCAGCAGCTTGGGCGGGGGCAATGAAGCTTTCTTT.

V is TRBV2 and J is TRBJ1-4, with TRBD1 matching over 10 bases. The V gene's germline CDR1 is SNHLY and CDR2 FYNNEI. CDR3 size: 17 residues. Trimming at V came to 5 bases and at J to 6 bases, leaving 12 bases not matched to a gene. The CDR3 DNA follows: TGTGCCAGCAGTTATCGGCGGGACAGGGGTTTTGATGAAAAACTGTTTTTT. This codes for CASSYRRDRGFDEKLFF. Full variable domain (outside the CDR3, taken from reference TRBV2 and TRBJ1-4): EPEVTQTPSHQVTQMGQEVILRCVPISNHLYFYWYRQILGQKVEFLVSFYNNEISEKSEIFDDQFSVERPDGSNFTLKIRSTKLEDSAMYFCASSYRRDRGFDEKLFFGSGTQLSVL.

V and J are TRBV2 and TRBJ2-7; no firm D call. The germline CDR1 and CDR2 sequences are SNHLY and FYNNEI. The CDR3 runs 15 residues. The ends were cut back, 5 bases at V and 0 bases at J, with 14 bases in the middle. The CDR3 DNA reads as TGTGCCAGCAGTTCCTATGGAGCAAGCTCCTACGAGCAGTACTTC. Translation: CASSSYGASSYEQYF.

The rearrangement uses TRBV5-1 and TRBJ1-1; 9 nucleotides agree with TRBD1. With 4 bases clipped from V and 5 bases from J, the junction kept 9 bases outside the gene matches. Germline values: CDR1 SGHRS, CDR2 YFSETQ. This CDR3 is built from 15 residues. DNA of the CDR3: TGCGCCAGCAGCCTGTCCGGGACAGGGATTACTGAAGCTTTCTTT. It translates to CASSLSGTGITEAFF.